Included here is one T cell receptor (beta chain) sequence, with context. The antigen is undetermined. The germline V gene has CDR1 SQVTM and CDR2 ANQGSEA. V lost 6 bases and J lost 0, with 15 bases in between. The CDR3 runs to 16 residues. Amplification targeted TCR beta CDR3 regions from RNA transcripts. The study used the HTBI primer set for a first-round RT-PCR of the TCR CDR3. TCRdb passed the multiplex PCR reads through MiXCR, listing each CDR3 protein once. The data contain 500,000 to 650,000 distinct CDR3 sequences, 46% of them singletons. This record belongs to a study of T cells in Graves' hyperthyroidism and ophthalmopathy. Study results and limitations: Most expanded thyroid clonotypes above 0.001 recurred in blood.

Diagnoses were established using clinical symptoms, serum thyroxine and TRAb, thyroid ultrasound and orbital computed tomography. The specimen sequenced was peripheral blood or thyroid tissue (not recorded which). The source is an adult woman with Graves' disease, either hyperthyroidism or ophthalmopathy (not recorded which). The J gene is TRBJ2-6, the V gene TRBV29-1, with D perhaps matching TRBD1 or TRBD2 (6 bases each). The CDR3 here is CSVGRGRDSGANVLTF. CDR3 bases: TGCAGCGTCGGACGGGGGCGGGACTCTGGGGCCAACGTCCTGACTTTC.